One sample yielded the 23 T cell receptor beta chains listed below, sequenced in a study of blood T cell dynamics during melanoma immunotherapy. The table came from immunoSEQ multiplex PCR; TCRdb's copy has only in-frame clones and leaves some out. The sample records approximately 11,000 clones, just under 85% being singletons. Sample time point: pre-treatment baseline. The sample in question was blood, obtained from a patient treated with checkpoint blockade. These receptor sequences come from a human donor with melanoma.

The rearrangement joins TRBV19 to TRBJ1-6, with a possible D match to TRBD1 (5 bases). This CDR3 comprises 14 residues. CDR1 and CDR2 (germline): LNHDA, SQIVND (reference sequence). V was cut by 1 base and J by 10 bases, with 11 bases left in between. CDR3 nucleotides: TGTGCCAGTAGTATAGCCGGGGCTAGATCACCCCTCCACTTT. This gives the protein CASSIAGARSPLHF.

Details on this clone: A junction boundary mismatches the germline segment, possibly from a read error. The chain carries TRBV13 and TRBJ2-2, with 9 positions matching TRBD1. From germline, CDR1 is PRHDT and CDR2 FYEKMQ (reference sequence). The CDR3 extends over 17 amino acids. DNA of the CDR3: TGTGCCAGCAGCCTAGGCCGAGGACAGGGGAATACCGGGGAGCTGTTTTTT. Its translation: CASSLGRGQGNTGELFF.

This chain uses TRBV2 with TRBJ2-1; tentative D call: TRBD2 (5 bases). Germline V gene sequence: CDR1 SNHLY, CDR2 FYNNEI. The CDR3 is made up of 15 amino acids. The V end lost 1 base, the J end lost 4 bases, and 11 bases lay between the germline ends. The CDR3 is CASSEEGGPYNEQFF. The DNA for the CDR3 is TGTGCCAGCAGTGAAGAGGGCGGGCCTTACAATGAGCAGTTCTTC.

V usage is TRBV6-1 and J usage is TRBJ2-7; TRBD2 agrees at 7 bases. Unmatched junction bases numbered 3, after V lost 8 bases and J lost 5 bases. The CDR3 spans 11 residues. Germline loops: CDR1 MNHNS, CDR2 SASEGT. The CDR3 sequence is CASRGVHEQYF. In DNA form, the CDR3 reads TGTGCCAGCCGGGGGGTCCACGAGCAGTACTTC.

The CDR3 nucleotides read TGTGCCACCAGCAGAGATTCCGGGCCCCCAGATACGCAGTATTTT. Amino acids: CATSRDSGPPDTQYF. The chain combines TRBV15 with TRBJ2-3, with unresolved D. Trimming took 0 bases from V and 4 from J, leaving 11 bases between them. The CDR3 sequence is 15 residues long. In germline, CDR1 is LNHNV, CDR2 YYDKDF (reference sequence).

The CDR3 loop reads CASSTGQRNGYTF. The CDR3 nucleotides read TGTGCCAGTAGTACAGGGCAAAGGAATGGCTACACCTTC. The chain joins TRBV19 to TRBJ1-2; possibly TRBD1 for D (5 bases). V was shortened by 4 bases and J by 6 bases, with 12 bases between the two germline ends. The germline V gene has CDR1 LNHDA and CDR2 SQIVND (reference sequence). The CDR3 length is 13 residues.

The DNA of the CDR3 is TGTGCCAGCAGCTCCCTTTTTAACTACGCTAACTATGGCTACACCTTC. Its translation: CASSSLFNYANYGYTF. The V and J genes are TRBV7-2 and TRBJ1-2, with D hard to call. The CDR3 runs to 16 residues. The germline gives CDR1 SGHTA, CDR2 FQGNSA. V lost 4 bases, J lost 0 bases, and 15 bases lay in between.

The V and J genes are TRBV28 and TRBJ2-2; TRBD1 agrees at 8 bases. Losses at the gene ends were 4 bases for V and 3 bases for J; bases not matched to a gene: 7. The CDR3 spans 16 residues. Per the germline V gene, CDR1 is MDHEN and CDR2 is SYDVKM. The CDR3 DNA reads TGTGCCAGCAGTTGGGGAACAGGGGGTTACACCGGGGAGCTGTTTTTT. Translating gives CASSWGTGGYTGELFF.

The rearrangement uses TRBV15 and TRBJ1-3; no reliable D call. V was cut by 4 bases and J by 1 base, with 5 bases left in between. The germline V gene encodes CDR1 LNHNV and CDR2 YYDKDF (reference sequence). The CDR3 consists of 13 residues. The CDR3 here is CATSKGSGNTIYF. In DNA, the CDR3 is TGTGCCACCAGCAAGGGATCTGGAAACACCATATATTTT.

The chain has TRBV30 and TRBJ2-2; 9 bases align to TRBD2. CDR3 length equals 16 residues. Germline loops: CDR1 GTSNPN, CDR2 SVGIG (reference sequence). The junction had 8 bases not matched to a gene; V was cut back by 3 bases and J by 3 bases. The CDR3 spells CAWSPATSGYTGELFF. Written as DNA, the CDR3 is TGTGCCTGGAGCCCTGCGACTAGCGGTTACACCGGGGAGCTGTTTTTT.

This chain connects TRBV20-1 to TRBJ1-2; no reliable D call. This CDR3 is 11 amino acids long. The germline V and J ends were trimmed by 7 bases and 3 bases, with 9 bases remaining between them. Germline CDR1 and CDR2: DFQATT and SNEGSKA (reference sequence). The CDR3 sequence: CSVSEYYGYTF. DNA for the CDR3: TGCAGTGTCAGTGAATACTATGGCTACACCTTC.

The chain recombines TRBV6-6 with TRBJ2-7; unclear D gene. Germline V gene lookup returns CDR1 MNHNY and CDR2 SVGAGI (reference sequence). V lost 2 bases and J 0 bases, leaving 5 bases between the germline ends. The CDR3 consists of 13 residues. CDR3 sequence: CASSYTGSYEQYF. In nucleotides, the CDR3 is TGTGCCAGCAGTTACACGGGCTCCTACGAGCAGTACTTC.

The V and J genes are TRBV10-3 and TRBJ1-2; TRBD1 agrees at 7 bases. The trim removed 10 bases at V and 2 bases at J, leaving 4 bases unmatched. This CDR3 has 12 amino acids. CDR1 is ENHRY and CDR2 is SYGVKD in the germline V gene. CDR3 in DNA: TGTGCCACCCTAGGGGGCAACTATGGCTACACCTTC. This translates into CATLGGNYGYTF.

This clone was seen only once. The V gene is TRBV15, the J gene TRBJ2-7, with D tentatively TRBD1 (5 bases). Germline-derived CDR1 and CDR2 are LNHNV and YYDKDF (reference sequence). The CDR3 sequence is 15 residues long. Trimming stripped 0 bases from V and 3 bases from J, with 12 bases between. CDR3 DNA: TGTGCCACCAGCAGAGACTTACAGGCTGACTACGAGCAGTACTTC. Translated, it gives CATSRDLQADYEQYF. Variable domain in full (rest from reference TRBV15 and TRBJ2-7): DAMVIQNPRYQVTQFGKPVTLSCSQTLNHNVMYWYQQKSSQAPKLLFHYYDKDFNNEADTPDNFQSRRPNTSFCFLDIRSPGLGDTAMYLCATSRDLQADYEQYFGPGTRLTVT.

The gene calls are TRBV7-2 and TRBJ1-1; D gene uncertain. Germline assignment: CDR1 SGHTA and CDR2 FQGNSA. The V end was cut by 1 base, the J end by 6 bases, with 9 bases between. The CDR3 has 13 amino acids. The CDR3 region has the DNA TGTGCCAGCAGCTTAGACGTAACAGCTGAAGCTTTCTTT. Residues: CASSLDVTAEAFF.

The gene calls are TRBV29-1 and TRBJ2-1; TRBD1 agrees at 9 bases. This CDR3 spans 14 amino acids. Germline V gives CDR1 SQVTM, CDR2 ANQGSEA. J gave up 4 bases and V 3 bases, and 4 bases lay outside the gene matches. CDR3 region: CSVDGTGTYNEQFF. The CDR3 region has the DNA TGCAGCGTTGATGGGACAGGGACTTACAATGAGCAGTTCTTC.

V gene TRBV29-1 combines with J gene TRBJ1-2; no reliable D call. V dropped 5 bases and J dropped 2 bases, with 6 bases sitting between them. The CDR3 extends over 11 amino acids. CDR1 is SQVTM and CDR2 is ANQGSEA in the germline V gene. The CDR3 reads CSVYGNYGYTF. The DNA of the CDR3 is TGCAGCGTTTACGGGAACTATGGCTACACCTTC.

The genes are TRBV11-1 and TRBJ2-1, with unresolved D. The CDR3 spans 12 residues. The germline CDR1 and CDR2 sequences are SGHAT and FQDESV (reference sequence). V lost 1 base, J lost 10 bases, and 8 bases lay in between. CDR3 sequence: CASSLVQAEQFF. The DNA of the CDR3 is TGTGCCAGCAGCTTAGTCCAGGCCGAGCAGTTCTTC.

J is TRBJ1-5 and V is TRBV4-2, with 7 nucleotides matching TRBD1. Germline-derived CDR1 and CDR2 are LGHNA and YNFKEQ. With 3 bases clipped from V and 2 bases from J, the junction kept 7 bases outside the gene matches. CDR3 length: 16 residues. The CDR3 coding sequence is TGTGCCAGCAGCCACCCAGGGGGTGAGGGCAATCAGCCCCAGCATTTT. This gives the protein CASSHPGGEGNQPQHF.

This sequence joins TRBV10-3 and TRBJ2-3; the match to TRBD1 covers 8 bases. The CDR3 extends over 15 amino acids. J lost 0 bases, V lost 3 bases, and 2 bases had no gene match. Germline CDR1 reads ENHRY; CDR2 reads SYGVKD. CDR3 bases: TGTGCCATCAGTGAACAGGGGGGTAGCACAGATACGCAGTATTTT. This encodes CAISEQGGSTDTQYF.

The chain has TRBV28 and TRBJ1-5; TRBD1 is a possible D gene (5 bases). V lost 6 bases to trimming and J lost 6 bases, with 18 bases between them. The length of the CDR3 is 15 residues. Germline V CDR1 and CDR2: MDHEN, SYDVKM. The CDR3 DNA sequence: TGTGCCAGCAGCGACGAGGGGCGCGGGGGTCAGCCCCAGCATTTT. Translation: CASSDEGRGGQPQHF.

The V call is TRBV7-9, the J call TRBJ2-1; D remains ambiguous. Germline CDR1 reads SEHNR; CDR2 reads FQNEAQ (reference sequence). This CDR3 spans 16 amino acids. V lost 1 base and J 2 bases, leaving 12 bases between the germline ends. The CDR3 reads CASSLDRPPTYNEQFF. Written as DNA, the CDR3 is TGTGCCAGCAGCTTAGACCGCCCGCCTACCTACAATGAGCAGTTCTTC.

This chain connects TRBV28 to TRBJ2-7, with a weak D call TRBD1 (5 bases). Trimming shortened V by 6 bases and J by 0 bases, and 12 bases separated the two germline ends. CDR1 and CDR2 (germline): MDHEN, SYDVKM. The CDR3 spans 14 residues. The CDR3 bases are TGTGCCAGCAGCCCAGACAGAACCTCCTACGAGCAGTACTTC. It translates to CASSPDRTSYEQYF.